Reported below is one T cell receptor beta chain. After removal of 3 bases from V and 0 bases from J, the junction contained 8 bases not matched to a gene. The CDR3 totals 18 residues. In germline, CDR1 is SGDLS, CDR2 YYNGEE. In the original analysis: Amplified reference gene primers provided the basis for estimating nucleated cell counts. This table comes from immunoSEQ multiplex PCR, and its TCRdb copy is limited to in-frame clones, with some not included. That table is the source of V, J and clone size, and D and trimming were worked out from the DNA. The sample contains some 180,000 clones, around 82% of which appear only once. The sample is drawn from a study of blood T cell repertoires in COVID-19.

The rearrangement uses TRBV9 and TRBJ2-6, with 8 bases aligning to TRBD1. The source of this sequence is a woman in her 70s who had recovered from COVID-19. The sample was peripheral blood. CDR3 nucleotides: TGTGCCAGCAGCGACGGACAGGGTTTGAGCTCTGGGGCCAACGTCCTGACTTTC. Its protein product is CASSDGQGLSSGANVLTF.